The T cell receptor (beta chain) under discussion was sequenced for a study of blood T cells in healthy people across ages. For the second PCR, which ran for roughly 6 to 12 cycles, a sample-barcoded 5' primer and a J-beta primer mix were used. A single record per CDR3 protein comes from TCRdb applying MiXCR to the 5' RACE reads. The table has around 1.5 million distinct CDR3 sequences, 40% to 50% seen once. Isolation of PBMCs gave at least 7 million cells per sample. Per sample, extraction of total RNA gave at least 5.5 micrograms in every case. With 6 bases clipped from V and 6 bases from J, the junction kept 13 bases outside the gene matches. The CDR3 is 17 amino acids. Germline V gene lookup returns CDR1 SNHLY and CDR2 FYNNEI. This clonotype was detected a few times.

The receptor was derived from a woman younger than 30 in good health. The sample comprised blood. J is TRBJ2-3 and V is TRBV2, with 12 bases identical to TRBD2. The CDR3 protein is CASSPSVLAGGGDTQYF. In DNA form, the CDR3 reads TGTGCCAGCAGCCCATCCGTACTAGCGGGGGGCGGGGATACGCAGTATTTT.